Shown below are 8 T cell receptor beta chains from a single sample sequenced in a study of human T cells and chemical hapten exposure. MiXCR, applied by TCRdb to the RACE reads, yields one record per CDR3 protein. Of over 150,000 distinct CDR3 sequences in the sample, around 30% were seen once. Specified time point: patch test 3, about 24 weeks after DPC sensitization. Treatment meaning: therapeutic diphenylcyclopropenone sensitization with weekly scalp DPC. The specimen comprised whole blood, sampled in connection with sensitization to the hapten diphenylcyclopropenone (DPC). These receptor sequences come from a woman between 18 and 30 years old with alopecia areata. Some clones in this sample may be carry-over from other donors' samples.

This clonotype came up a few times. The chain recombines TRBV4-3 with TRBJ2-3, with D tentatively TRBD1 or TRBD2 (5 bases each). The CDR3 runs to 14 residues. Trimming removed 1 base at V and 0 bases at J, with 5 bases between. Germline V gives CDR1 LGHNA, CDR2 YSLEER. The CDR3 DNA reads TGCGCCAGCAGCCAAGGGGACAGCACAGATACGCAGTATTTT. Amino acids: CASSQGDSTDTQYF.

This clonotype came up a few times. This rearrangement joins TRBV6-5 to TRBJ1-2, with 7 bases fitting TRBD1. The V gene end was trimmed by 6 bases and the J gene end by 2 bases; junction bases not matched to a gene: 3. The CDR3 is 13 residues long. Germline CDR1 is MNHEY and CDR2 is SVGAGI. In DNA form, the CDR3 reads TGTGCCAGCAGCGTGGGACAGAACTATGGCTACACCTTC. This translates into CASSVGQNYGYTF.

This clonotype occurred a few times. The V call is TRBV10-2, the J call TRBJ2-3; 8 bases map to TRBD2. The germline gives CDR1 WSHSY, CDR2 SAAADI. Losses at the gene ends were 6 bases for V and 3 bases for J; bases not matched to a gene: 11. The CDR3 is 16 amino acids. The CDR3 loop reads CASRDHRRGVTDTQYF. The DNA for the CDR3 is TGCGCCAGCAGGGACCACCGGCGGGGGGTGACAGATACGCAGTATTTT.

On this clonotype itself: It may be a read error: a sequence one base away is much more abundant. In this CDR3 the conserved last residue, phenylalanine or tryptophan, is missing, so a read error is likely. V usage is TRBV7-9 and J usage is TRBJ2-3; D gene uncertain. Germline V gives CDR1 SEHNR, CDR2 FQNEAQ (reference sequence). This CDR3 is built from 12 residues. Deletions cut 3 bases from V and 0 bases from J, with 1 base between. The CDR3 loop reads CASSFSTDTQYS. CDR3 nucleotides: TGTGCCAGCAGCTTTAGCACAGATACGCAGTATTCT.

The chain uses TRBV5-1 and TRBJ1-3; the match to TRBD1 covers 7 bases. Germline CDR1 is SGHRS and CDR2 is YFSETQ. This CDR3 has 16 amino acids. The V segment lost 4 bases and the J segment 0 bases; nucleotides outside the gene matches: 7. CDR3 sequence reads: CASSPGQVFSGNTIYF. The CDR3 DNA follows: TGCGCCAGCAGCCCCGGACAGGTTTTCTCTGGAAACACCATATATTTT.

This clonotype appeared many times. The V and J genes are TRBV7-2 and TRBJ1-6; D not resolved. This CDR3 is built from 14 residues. The ends were cut back, 1 base at V and 4 bases at J, with 5 bases in the middle. The V gene's germline CDR1 is SGHTA and CDR2 FQGNSA. CDR3 sequence (DNA): TGTGCCAGCAGCTTAGGTGCTTATAATTCACCCCTCCACTTT. This translates into CASSLGAYNSPLHF.

This clonotype was seen only a few times. The chain is built from TRBV9 and TRBJ2-1, with TRBD2 matching over 15 bases. The germline CDR1 and CDR2 sequences are SGDLS and YYNGEE. J gave up 12 bases and V 4 bases, and 5 bases lay outside the gene matches. CDR3 length: 14 residues. This CDR3 is CASSPGLAGGGQFF. In DNA form, the CDR3 reads TGTGCCAGCAGCCCCGGACTAGCGGGGGGGGGGCAGTTCTTC. Full variable domain (outside the CDR3, taken from reference TRBV9 and TRBJ2-1): DSGVTQTPKHLITATGQRVTLRCSPRSGDLSVYWYQQSLDQGLQFLIQYYNGEERAKGNILERFSAQQFPDLHSELNLSSLELGDSALYFCASSPGLAGGGQFFGPGTRLTVL.

To note about this clonotype: Possible read error: a much larger clone is one base away. The chain has TRBV25-1 and TRBJ1-1; unclear D gene. V lost 6 bases and J lost 4, with 9 bases in between. The CDR3 is made up of 12 amino acids. Germline V gene sequence: CDR1 MGHDK, CDR2 SYGVNS. The DNA for the CDR3 is TGTGCCAGCAGCACGAGTCCCACTGAAGCTTTCTTT. This sequence encodes CASSTSPTEAFF.